A selection of T cell receptor beta chains follows, all from one sample in a study of T-cell reconstitution after alpha-beta-depleted transplantation in children. TCRdb independently ran MiXCR on the PCR reads; one entry per CDR3 protein. The sample lists 150,000 to 250,000 distinct CDR3 sequences, 13% to 15% occurring once. The sequenced sample was PBMCs from the stem cell graft donor, obtained from the stem cell graft. The receptors stem from a human donor who donated a stem cell graft to a child with acute lymphoblastic leukemia. The CDR3 runs from the conserved cysteine through the conserved F or W. Fields, in order: D gene, V gene, clone size, J gene, CDR3 protein, CDR3 DNA. A D gene is named only where the DNA matches it firmly. Clone size appears in some rows only: once, few, many, or a class for an expanded clone.

D: TRBD2
V: TRBV29-1
size: many
J: TRBJ2-1
CDR3: CSVEGGRAFYNEQFF
DNA: TGCAGCGTTGAGGGCGGGAGAGCTTTCTACAATGAGCAGTTCTTC

D: TRBD2
V: TRBV11-3
size: NA
J: TRBJ2-3
CDR3: CASSSRLAGGPDTQYF
DNA: TGTGCCAGCAGCTCAAGACTAGCGGGAGGGCCAGATACGCAGTATTTT

D: TRBD1
V: TRBV20-1
size: NA
J: TRBJ1-2
CDR3: CSASLYLTGDYGYTF
DNA: TGCAGTGCTAGCCTCTACCTTACAGGGGACTATGGCTACACCTTC

D: TRBD1
V: TRBV6-1
size: NA
J: TRBJ1-5
CDR3: CASSTGGDNQPQHF
DNA: TGTGCCAGCAGTACAGGGGGCGACAATCAGCCCCAGCATTTT

D: TRBD1
V: TRBV29-1
size: NA
J: TRBJ1-1
CDR3: CSVGRGGDTEAFF
DNA: TGCAGCGTTGGCAGGGGGGGGGACACTGAAGCTTTCTTT

D: TRBD2
V: TRBV5-1
size: few
J: TRBJ2-1
CDR3: CASSSGTSGTQVDEQFF
DNA: TGCGCCAGCAGCTCCGGGACTAGCGGGACCCAAGTCGATGAGCAGTTCTTC

D: NA
V: TRBV29-1
size: many
J: TRBJ1-1
CDR3: CSVVKGEGTEAFF
DNA: TGCAGCGTTGTAAAGGGGGAAGGCACTGAAGCTTTCTTT

D: NA
V: TRBV6-5
size: NA
J: TRBJ1-1
CDR3: CASTRVSSGYTEAFF
DNA: TGTGCCAGCACTCGAGTGAGTAGCGGGTACACTGAAGCTTTCTTT

D: TRBD2
V: TRBV4-1
size: few
J: TRBJ2-7
CDR3: CASSRLPSGSNYEQYF
DNA: TGCGCCAGCAGCCGACTGCCTAGCGGGAGCAACTACGAGCAGTACTTC

D: NA
V: TRBV12-3/TRBV12-4
size: many
J: TRBJ1-1
CDR3: CASSSPGPNTEAFF
DNA: TGTGCCAGCAGTTCTCCGGGTCCGAACACTGAAGCTTTCTTT

D: TRBD2
V: TRBV25-1
size: NA
J: TRBJ2-7
CDR3: CASSERREGYEQYF
DNA: TGTGCCAGCAGTGAACGTCGGGAGGGCTACGAGCAGTACTTC

D: TRBD2
V: TRBV20-1
size: many
J: TRBJ2-3
CDR3: CSARRASGRADTQYF
DNA: TGCAGTGCTAGAAGGGCTAGCGGGAGAGCAGATACGCAGTATTTT

D: NA
V: TRBV5-1
size: many
J: TRBJ2-1
CDR3: CASGQMGPTDNEQFF
DNA: TGCGCCAGCGGACAAATGGGACCAACCGACAATGAGCAGTTCTTC

D: NA
V: TRBV6-1
size: many
J: TRBJ1-1
CDR3: CASRRVMNTEAFF
DNA: TGTGCCAGCAGAAGGGTCATGAACACTGAAGCTTTCTTT

D: TRBD2
V: TRBV20-1
size: NA
J: TRBJ2-3
CDR3: CSSGREPGGDTQYF
DNA: TGCAGCTCCGGGCGGGAGCCCGGGGGAGATACGCAGTATTTT

D: NA
V: TRBV5-1
size: many
J: TRBJ1-2
CDR3: CASSLTGEGYTF
DNA: TGCGCCAGCAGCTTGACAGGAGAGGGCTACACCTTC

D: TRBD1
V: TRBV6-1
size: few
J: TRBJ2-2
CDR3: CASSEGQGASGELFF
DNA: TGTGCCAGCAGTGAAGGTCAGGGGGCGTCCGGGGAGCTGTTTTTT

D: TRBD2
V: TRBV5-1
size: many
J: TRBJ2-3
CDR3: CASTSGRAGFMDTQYF
DNA: TGCGCCAGCACGAGCGGGAGGGCCGGTTTTATGGATACGCAGTATTTT

D: TRBD1
V: TRBV5-4
size: many
J: TRBJ2-5
CDR3: CASSADRGEETQYF
DNA: TGTGCCAGCAGCGCGGACAGGGGGGAAGAGACCCAGTACTTC

D: NA
V: TRBV4-1
size: many
J: TRBJ2-7
CDR3: CASSQDVFGGNAYEQYF
DNA: TGCGCCAGCAGCCAAGATGTATTTGGAGGGAATGCCTACGAGCAGTACTTC

D: NA
V: TRBV6-4
size: many
J: TRBJ2-1
CDR3: CASSDSIRASYNEQFF
DNA: TGTGCCAGCAGTGACTCGATTAGGGCATCCTACAATGAGCAGTTCTTC

D: TRBD2
V: TRBV27
size: few
J: TRBJ2-1
CDR3: CASSITSGLYYNEQFF
DNA: TGTGCCAGCAGTATTACTAGCGGGCTTTATTACAATGAGCAGTTCTTC

D: NA
V: TRBV20-1
size: NA
J: TRBJ2-3
CDR3: CSANEGGNTDTQYF
DNA: TGCAGTGCTAATGAGGGCGGAAACACAGATACGCAGTATTTT

D: TRBD1
V: TRBV10-3
size: many
J: TRBJ2-7
CDR3: CAISETDRGLIYEQYF
DNA: TGTGCCATCAGTGAAACCGACAGGGGGCTGATCTACGAGCAGTACTTC